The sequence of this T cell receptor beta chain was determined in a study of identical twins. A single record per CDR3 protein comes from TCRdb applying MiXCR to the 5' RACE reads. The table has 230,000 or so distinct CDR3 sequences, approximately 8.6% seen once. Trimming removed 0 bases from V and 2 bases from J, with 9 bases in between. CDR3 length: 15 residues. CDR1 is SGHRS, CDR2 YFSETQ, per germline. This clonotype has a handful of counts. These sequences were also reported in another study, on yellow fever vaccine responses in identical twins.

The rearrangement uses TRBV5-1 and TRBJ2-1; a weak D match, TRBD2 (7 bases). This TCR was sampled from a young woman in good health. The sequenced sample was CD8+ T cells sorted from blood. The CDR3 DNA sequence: TGCGCCAGCAGCTTGGAGGGGGGGACCTACAATGAGCAGTTCTTC. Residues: CASSLEGGTYNEQFF. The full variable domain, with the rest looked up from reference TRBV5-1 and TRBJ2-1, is KAGVTQTPRYLIKTRGQQVTLSCSPISGHRSVSWYQQTPGQGLQFLFEYFSETQRNKGNFPGRFSGRQFSNSRSEMNVSTLELGDSALYLCASSLEGGTYNEQFFGPGTRLTVL.